A selection of T cell receptor beta chains follows, all from one sample in a study of a mutant IDH1 vaccine in newly diagnosed glioma. Antigens for these TCRs are unknown. The data were produced by immunoSEQ multiplex PCR, yet TCRdb's version contains in-frame clones alone and is incomplete. The table lists some 37,000 clones, around three quarters of them singletons. Sequenced material: PBMCs, taken from a glioma patient whose treatment included an IDH1 peptide vaccine. These receptor sequences come from a man between 40 and 49 years old with glioma. Both conserved end residues are part of each CDR3. A D gene is named only where the DNA matches it firmly. The size field is filled for only some rows; it gives once, few, many or a size class.

CASSPAFNTGELFF TGTGCCAGCAGCCCTGCCTTCAACACCGGGGAGCTGTTTTTT TRBJ2-2 TRBV6-1 NA NA
CASSEAGWGDTEAFF TGTGCCAGCAGCGAGGCAGGGTGGGGGGACACTGAAGCTTTCTTT TRBJ1-1 TRBV7-2 NA NA
CASSEAGTALGPHTQYF TGTGCCAGCAGTGAAGCCGGGACCGCACTAGGGCCGCACACGCAGTATTTT TRBJ2-3 TRBV2 NA NA
CASSPVGGRVAGDEQFF TGTGCCAGCAGCCCAGTCGGGGGCAGAGTCGCGGGTGATGAGCAGTTCTTC TRBJ2-1 TRBV7-9 NA NA
CASSIMDYNEQFF TGTGCCAGTAGTATTATGGATTACAATGAGCAGTTCTTC TRBJ2-1 TRBV19 NA NA
CASSQQGASTDTQYF TGCGCCAGCAGCCAACAGGGGGCGAGCACAGATACGCAGTATTTT TRBJ2-3 TRBV4-1 TRBD1 once
CATSRDRGGNTIYF TGTGCCACCAGCAGAGACAGGGGTGGAAACACCATATATTTT TRBJ1-3 TRBV15 NA once
CSVEAGGGGYTF TGCAGCGTTGAGGCGGGAGGTGGAGGCTACACCTTC TRBJ1-2 TRBV29-1 NA NA
CASSVGRDTEAFF TGTGCCAGCAGTGTGGGCAGGGACACTGAAGCTTTCTTT TRBJ1-1 TRBV2 NA NA
CAISELAGGETQYF TGTGCCATCAGTGAGCTGGCGGGAGGGGAGACCCAGTACTTC TRBJ2-5 TRBV10-3 TRBD2 NA
CASRLGQGYNSPLHF TGTGCCAGCAGGTTGGGACAGGGATATAATTCACCCCTCCACTTT TRBJ1-6 TRBV6-1 TRBD1 few
CASSSYRDTLNTEAFF TGTGCCAGCAGCTCATACCGGGACACGTTGAACACTGAAGCTTTCTTT TRBJ1-1 TRBV11-2 NA NA
CASSQGDLNTGELFF TGTGCCAGCAGCCAAGGGGACCTTAACACCGGGGAGCTGTTTTTT TRBJ2-2 TRBV4-2 NA NA
CASSLAASLRDSPLHF TGTGCCAGCAGCTTAGCTGCTTCCCTTCGGGATTCACCCCTCCACTTT TRBJ1-6 TRBV7-6 NA NA
CASSGTGGGTEAFF TGTGCCAGCAGCGGAACAGGCGGGGGAACTGAAGCTTTCTTT TRBJ1-1 TRBV7-8 NA few
CASSLNPGQEEAFF TGTGCCAGCAGCTTAAATCCAGGTCAAGAGGAAGCTTTCTTT TRBJ1-1 TRBV7-3 NA NA
CASSSGQATDTQYF TGCGCCAGCAGCTCGGGACAGGCCACAGATACGCAGTATTTT TRBJ2-3 TRBV5-1 TRBD1 NA
CASSIVLGSPGGLSGANVLTF TGTGCCAGTAGTATAGTCTTGGGCTCACCGGGGGGACTCTCTGGGGCCAACGTCCTGACTTTC TRBJ2-6 TRBV19 TRBD2 NA
CASSDSNQPQHF TGTGCCAGCAGCGATAGCAATCAGCCCCAGCATTTT TRBJ1-5 TRBV2 NA NA
CAWRNAGTGGSNGYTF TGTGCCTGGAGAAATGCCGGGACAGGGGGGTCGAATGGCTACACCTTC TRBJ1-2 TRBV30 TRBD1 NA
CASSEQGNSYEQYF TGTGCCAGCAGTGAGCAGGGGAACTCCTACGAGCAGTACTTC TRBJ2-7 TRBV2 NA few
CASSPVTFF TGTGCCAGCAGCCCCGTAACTTTCTTC TRBJ2-1 TRBV27 NA NA
CASSLEGGSNQPQHF TGCGCCAGCAGCTTGGAAGGAGGGAGCAATCAGCCCCAGCATTTT TRBJ1-5 TRBV5-1 NA few
CASSPDQETQYF TGTGCCAGCTCACCAGATCAAGAGACCCAGTACTTC TRBJ2-5 TRBV18 NA NA
CASSQTGQGAYGYTF TGCGCCAGCAGCCAAACAGGACAGGGGGCCTATGGCTACACCTTC TRBJ1-2 TRBV4-1 TRBD1 NA
CASSLRSGELFF TGTGCCAGCAGCTTAAGGTCCGGGGAGCTGTTTTTT TRBJ2-2 TRBV7-8 NA NA
CASSPWTGSDEQYF TGTGCCAGCAGCCCGTGGACAGGGTCGGACGAGCAGTACTTC TRBJ2-7 TRBV7-9 TRBD1 NA
CASSWTGGEYGYTF TGTGCCAGCAGTTGGACAGGGGGCGAGTATGGCTACACCTTC TRBJ1-2 TRBV6-5 TRBD1 NA
CASSLSGQGFNSPLHF TGTGCCAGCAGCTTATCCGGACAGGGTTTTAATTCACCCCTCCACTTT TRBJ1-6 TRBV7-2 TRBD1 NA
CASSPIPGQGDGYTF TGTGCCAGCTCACCAATTCCGGGACAGGGTGATGGCTACACCTTC TRBJ1-2 TRBV18 TRBD1 NA
CASSLMGTDQPQHF TGTGCCAGCAGCTTAATGGGGACGGATCAGCCCCAGCATTTT TRBJ1-5 TRBV7-2 NA NA
CASSLWGGGSWEQYF TGCGCCAGCAGCTTGTGGGGCGGGGGTTCCTGGGAGCAGTACTTC TRBJ2-7 TRBV5-1 TRBD2 NA
CASSLFDSRTTYEQYF TGTGCCAGCAGCTTGTTCGACTCGCGTACAACCTACGAGCAGTACTTC TRBJ2-7 TRBV5-5 NA NA